The T cell receptor beta chain under discussion was sequenced for a study of blood T cell repertoires in COVID-19. Study background: Nucleic acid was either cDNA or gDNA, and it came from T cells, B-cell-depleted T cells, or PBMCs.

During active infection, Seattle patients enrolled and were then monitored through disease. In the source study's methods: Reference gene primer amplification in the assay estimated nucleated cell counts. Profiled with immunoSEQ multiplex PCR; TCRdb holds only in-frame clones, not every one. For V, J and clone size, that table is used; D and trimming come from the DNA. The sample carries about 150,000 clones, 80% to 90% recorded once. The TCR comes from a man aged 18 to 29 with COVID-19, enrolled during active disease. The source material was peripheral blood.

Written as DNA, the CDR3 is TGTGCCAGCAGAGGAGTCTCGATGGCCGGGGAGCTGTTTTTT. It specifies CASRGVSMAGELFF. The V and J genes are TRBV28 and TRBJ2-2; no clear D gene. Germline loops: CDR1 MDHEN, CDR2 SYDVKM. The CDR3 is made up of 14 amino acids. The V end lost 6 bases, the J end lost 6 bases, and 14 bases lay between the germline ends.